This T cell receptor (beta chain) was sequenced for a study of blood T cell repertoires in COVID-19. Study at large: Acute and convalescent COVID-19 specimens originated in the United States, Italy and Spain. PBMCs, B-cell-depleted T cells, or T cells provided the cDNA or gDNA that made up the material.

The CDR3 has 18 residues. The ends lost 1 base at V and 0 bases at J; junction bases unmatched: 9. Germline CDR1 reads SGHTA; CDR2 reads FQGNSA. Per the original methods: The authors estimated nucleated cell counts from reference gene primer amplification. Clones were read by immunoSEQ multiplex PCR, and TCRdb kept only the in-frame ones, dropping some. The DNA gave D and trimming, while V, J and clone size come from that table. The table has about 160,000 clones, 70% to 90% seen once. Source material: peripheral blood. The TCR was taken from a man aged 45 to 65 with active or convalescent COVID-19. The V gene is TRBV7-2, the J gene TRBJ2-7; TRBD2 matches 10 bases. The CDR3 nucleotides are TGTGCCAGCAGCTTAGAGTTGAGCGGGGGGGCCTTCTCCTACGAGCAGTACTTC. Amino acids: CASSLELSGGAFSYEQYF.